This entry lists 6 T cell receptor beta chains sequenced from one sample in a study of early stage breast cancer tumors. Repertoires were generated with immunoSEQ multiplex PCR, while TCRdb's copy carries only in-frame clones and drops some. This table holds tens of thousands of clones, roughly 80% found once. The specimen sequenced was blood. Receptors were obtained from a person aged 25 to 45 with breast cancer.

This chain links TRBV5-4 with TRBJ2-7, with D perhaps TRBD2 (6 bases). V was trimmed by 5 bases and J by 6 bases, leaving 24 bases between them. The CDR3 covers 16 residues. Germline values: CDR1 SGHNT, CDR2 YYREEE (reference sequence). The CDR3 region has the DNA TGTGCCAGCAGATGGGACTTAATGGGAACTACGGGCGAGCAGTACTTC. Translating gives CASRWDLMGTTGEQYF.

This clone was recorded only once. The CDR3 sequence: CASSSGQTGYNEQFF. The CDR3 DNA is TGTGCCAGCAGCTCGGGACAGACGGGCTACAATGAGCAGTTCTTC. The chain employs TRBV11-3 and TRBJ2-1, with TRBD1 matching over 7 bases. J was trimmed by 3 bases and V by 4 bases; bases with no gene match: 6. The CDR3 runs to 15 residues. CDR1 is SGHNT, CDR2 YENEEA, per germline.

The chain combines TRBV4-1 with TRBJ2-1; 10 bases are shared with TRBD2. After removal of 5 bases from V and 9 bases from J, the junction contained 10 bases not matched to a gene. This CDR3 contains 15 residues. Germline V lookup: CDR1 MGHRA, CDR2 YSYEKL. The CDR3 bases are TGCGCCAGCAGCTACGGGACTAGCGATGGTGTTGAGCAGTTCTTC. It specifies CASSYGTSDGVEQFF.

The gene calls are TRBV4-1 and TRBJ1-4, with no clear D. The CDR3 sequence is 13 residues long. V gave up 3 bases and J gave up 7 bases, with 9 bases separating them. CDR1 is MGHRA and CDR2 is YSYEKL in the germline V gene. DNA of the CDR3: TGCGCCAGCAGCCAGGTCCCAGGTGAAAAACTGTTTTTT. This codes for CASSQVPGEKLFF.

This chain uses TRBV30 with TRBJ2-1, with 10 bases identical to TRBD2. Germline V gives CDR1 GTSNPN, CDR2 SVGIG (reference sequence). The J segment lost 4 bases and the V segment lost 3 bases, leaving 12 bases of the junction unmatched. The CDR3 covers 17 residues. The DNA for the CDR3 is TGTGCCTGGAGGGCAAGCAGGGGACTAGCGAGATACAATGAGCAGTTCTTC. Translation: CAWRASRGLARYNEQFF.

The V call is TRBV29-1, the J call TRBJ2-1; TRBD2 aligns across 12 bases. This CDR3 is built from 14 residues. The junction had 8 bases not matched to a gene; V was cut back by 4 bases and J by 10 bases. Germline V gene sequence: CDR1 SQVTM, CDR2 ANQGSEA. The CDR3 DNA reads TGCAGCGTTGCTACGCTAGCGGGAGGGGGCGAGCAGTTCTTC. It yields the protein CSVATLAGGGEQFF.